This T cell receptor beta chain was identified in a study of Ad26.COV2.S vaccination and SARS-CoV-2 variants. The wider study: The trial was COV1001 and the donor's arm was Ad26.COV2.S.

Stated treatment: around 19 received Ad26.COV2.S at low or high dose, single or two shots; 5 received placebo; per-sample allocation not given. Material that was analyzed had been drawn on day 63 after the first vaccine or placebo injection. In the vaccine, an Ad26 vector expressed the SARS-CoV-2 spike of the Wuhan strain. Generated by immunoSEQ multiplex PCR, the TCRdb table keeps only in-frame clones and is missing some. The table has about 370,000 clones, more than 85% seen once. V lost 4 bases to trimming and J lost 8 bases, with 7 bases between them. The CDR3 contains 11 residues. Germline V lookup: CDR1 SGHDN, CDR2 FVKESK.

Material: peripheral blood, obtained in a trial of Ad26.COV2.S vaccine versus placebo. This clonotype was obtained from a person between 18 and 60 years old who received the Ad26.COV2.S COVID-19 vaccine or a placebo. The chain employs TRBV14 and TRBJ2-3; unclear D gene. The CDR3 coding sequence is TGTGCCAGCAGCCCGTCCACTACGCAGTATTTT. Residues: CASSPSTTQYF. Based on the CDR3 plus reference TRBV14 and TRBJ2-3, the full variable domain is EAGVTQFPSHSVIEKGQTVTLRCDPISGHDNLYWYRRVMGKEIKFLLHFVKESKQDESGMPNNRFLAERTGGTYSTLKVQPAELEDSGVYFCASSPSTTQYFGPGTRLTVL.